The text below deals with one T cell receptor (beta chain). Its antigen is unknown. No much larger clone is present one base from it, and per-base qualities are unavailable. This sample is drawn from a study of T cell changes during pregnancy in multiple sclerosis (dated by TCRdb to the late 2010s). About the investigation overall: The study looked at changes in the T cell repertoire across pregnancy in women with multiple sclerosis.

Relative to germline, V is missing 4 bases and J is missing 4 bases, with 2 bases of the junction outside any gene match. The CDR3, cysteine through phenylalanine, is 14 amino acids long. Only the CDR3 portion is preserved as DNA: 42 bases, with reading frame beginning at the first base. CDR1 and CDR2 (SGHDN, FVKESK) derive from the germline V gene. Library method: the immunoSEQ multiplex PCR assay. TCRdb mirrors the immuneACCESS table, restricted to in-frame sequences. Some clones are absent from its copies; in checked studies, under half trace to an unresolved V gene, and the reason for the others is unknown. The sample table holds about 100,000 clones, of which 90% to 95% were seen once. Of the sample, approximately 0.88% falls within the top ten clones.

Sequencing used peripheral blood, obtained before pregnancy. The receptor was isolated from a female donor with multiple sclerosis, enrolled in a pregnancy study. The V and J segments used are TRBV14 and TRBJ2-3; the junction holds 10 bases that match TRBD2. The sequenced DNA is TGTGCCAGCAGCCGCCTAGCGGGAGCAGATACGCAGTATTTT. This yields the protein CASSRLAGADTQYF.